This T cell receptor beta chain was sequenced during a study of neurological immune-mediated disorders. Findings and limits, study-wide: The study found no CDR3 amino acid sequences shared by expanded clones across subjects, suggesting private repertoires in all groups.

Synthesis of cDNA was accomplished via 5'RACE employing 10-nucleotide random UMIs. TCRdb re-analysed the 5' RACE reads in MiXCR, keeping a single row per CDR3 protein. This table has about 66,000 distinct CDR3 sequences, about 10% appearing once. The sample's time point: longitudinal time-point 2. Serving as healthy controls were blood bank volunteers based in Maryland, USA. Libraries used 2 million unsorted PBMCs kept frozen in RNAlater. This clonotype was recorded at least ten times. Antigen specificity is unknown. V dropped 6 bases and J dropped 8 bases, with 11 bases sitting between them. Germline values: CDR1 MDHEN, CDR2 SYDVKM. The CDR3 runs 12 residues.

The TCR originated in a man aged 30-40 years in good health. What was sequenced was PBMCs. The chain links TRBV28 to TRBJ2-1; the D is unclear. DNA for the CDR3: TGTGCCAGCAGGATCCCCTTCGATGAGCAGTTCTTC. Its translation: CASRIPFDEQFF.